This is a list of T cell receptor beta chains from one sample in a study of T cells in localized non-small cell lung cancer. Repertoires were generated with immunoSEQ multiplex PCR, while TCRdb's copy carries only in-frame clones and drops some. The data show 30,000 to 45,000 clones, around 90% seen once. Material: peripheral blood, obtained before any cancer treatment. The receptor set was obtained from a woman aged 40-70 years with stage I lung adenocarcinoma. Each CDR3 is given with its conserved first and last residue. A D gene is named only where the DNA matches it firmly. The size field is filled for only some rows; it gives once, few, many or a size class.

v_gene,abundance,j_gene,d_gene,CDR3aa,CDR3nt
TRBV4-2,-,TRBJ2-5,-,CASSSGGRETQYF,TGTGCCAGCAGCTCGGGGGGCAGGGAGACCCAGTACTTC
TRBV7-3,-,TRBJ2-3,-,CASSLRGGWSTDTQYF,TGTGCCAGCAGCTTAAGGGGAGGCTGGAGCACAGATACGCAGTATTTT
TRBV11-3,-,TRBJ2-1,-,CASSFRYVQFF,TGTGCCAGCAGCTTCAGGTATGTGCAGTTCTTC
TRBV7-8,-,TRBJ2-5,-,CASLPGTLQETQYF,TGTGCCAGCCTCCCTGGGACTTTACAAGAGACCCAGTACTTC
TRBV7-2,-,TRBJ1-5,-,CASSLALQQPQHF,TGTGCCAGCAGCTTAGCGCTCCAGCAGCCCCAGCATTTT
TRBV5-1,-,TRBJ2-3,-,CASSLGTTPDTQYF,TGCGCCAGCAGCTTGGGTACTACCCCAGATACGCAGTATTTT
TRBV5-1,-,TRBJ2-7,-,CASSQGPRIGRAGDSYEQYF,TGCGCCAGCAGCCAAGGACCTAGGATTGGCCGAGCAGGGGACTCCTACGAGCAGTACTTC
TRBV6-4,-,TRBJ1-1,-,CASSDSRNTEAFF,TGTGCCAGCAGTGACTCGAGAAACACTGAAGCTTTCTTT
TRBV11-2,-,TRBJ1-4,-,CASSLVGGNEKLFF,TGTGCCAGCAGCTTAGTAGGGGGAAATGAAAAACTGTTTTTT
TRBV5-1,-,TRBJ2-5,TRBD1,CASSSTGEGTQYF,TGCGCCAGCAGCTCCACAGGGGAAGGGACCCAGTACTTC
TRBV28,-,TRBJ2-3,-,CASSPRGAGTDTQYF,TGTGCCAGCAGTCCCCGGGGGGCGGGCACAGATACGCAGTATTTT
TRBV7-9,-,TRBJ2-7,-,CASSDPMGYEQYF,TGTGCCAGCAGCGACCCTATGGGTTACGAGCAGTACTTC
TRBV5-5,-,TRBJ1-1,-,CASRHLNTEAFF,TGTGCCAGCAGGCATCTGAACACTGAAGCTTTCTTT
TRBV6-6,-,TRBJ2-1,TRBD2,CASNLAGRNQNEQFF,TGTGCCAGCAATTTAGCGGGGCGAAACCAAAATGAGCAGTTCTTC
TRBV6-5,-,TRBJ2-7,TRBD1,CASRSIRDRGNEQYF,TGTGCCAGCAGATCGATCCGGGACAGGGGAAACGAGCAGTACTTC
TRBV5-4,-,TRBJ2-5,-,CASSQQGSRETQYF,TGTGCCAGCAGCCAGCAGGGGTCGCGGGAGACCCAGTACTTC
TRBV9,-,TRBJ2-1,-,CASSVETRYNEQFF,TGTGCCAGCAGCGTCGAAACAAGGTACAATGAGCAGTTCTTC
TRBV29-1,-,TRBJ1-2,-,CSVAQRPRYGYTF,TGCAGCGTTGCGCAACGTCCCCGCTATGGCTACACCTTC
TRBV30,few,TRBJ1-2,TRBD1,CAWGRDRPYGYTF,TGTGCCTGGGGGAGGGACAGACCCTATGGCTACACCTTC
TRBV19,-,TRBJ1-1,-,CASSILTNTEAFF,TGTGCCAGTAGTATCCTCACTAACACTGAAGCTTTCTTT
TRBV29-1,-,TRBJ1-4,-,CSVAIDSTGEKLFF,TGCAGCGTCGCCATCGACAGTACAGGGGAAAAACTGTTTTTT
TRBV7-2,-,TRBJ2-7,-,CASSFGGPLYEQYF,TGTGCCAGCAGCTTCGGGGGGCCCCTCTACGAGCAGTACTTC
TRBV30,-,TRBJ2-5,-,CAWSTGPGLGTQYF,TGTGCCTGGAGTACAGGGCCCGGTTTGGGGACCCAGTACTTC
TRBV11-2,-,TRBJ2-5,-,CASSPTPDSEETQYF,TGTGCCAGCAGCCCCACTCCGGACTCCGAAGAGACCCAGTACTTC
TRBV5-1,-,TRBJ1-2,-,CASSPDTGPDGYTF,TGCGCCAGCAGCCCGGACACAGGTCCAGATGGCTACACCTTC
TRBV18,-,TRBJ1-5,-,CASSGPEIWPQHF,TGTGCCAGCTCAGGACCGGAGATATGGCCCCAGCATTTT
TRBV18,-,TRBJ2-6,-,CASSPPSGANVLTF,TGTGCCAGCTCACCACCATCTGGGGCCAACGTCCTGACTTTC
TRBV19,-,TRBJ2-7,-,CASSMIGYEQYF,TGTGCCAGTAGTATGATCGGCTACGAGCAGTACTTC
TRBV29-1,-,TRBJ1-1,-,CSVEGNTEAFF,TGCAGCGTTGAGGGGAACACTGAAGCTTTCTTT
TRBV19,-,TRBJ1-2,-,CASSIVGPGGYTF,TGTGCCAGTAGTATAGTCGGCCCGGGAGGCTACACCTTC
TRBV2,-,TRBJ2-2,-,CASSGWSRKGKLYTGELFF,TGTGCCAGCAGTGGTTGGTCTCGAAAGGGAAAACTTTACACCGGGGAGCTGTTTTTT
TRBV28,-,TRBJ2-3,-,CASRERGAPLHTQYF,TGTGCCAGCAGGGAACGGGGGGCGCCGTTACATACGCAGTATTTT
TRBV2,-,TRBJ1-3,-,CASKFLTGISGNTIYF,TGTGCCAGCAAATTCTTAACCGGGATCTCTGGAAACACCATATATTTT
TRBV6-6,-,TRBJ1-1,-,CASSYTVGGTEAFF,TGTGCCAGCAGTTACACGGTCGGTGGGACTGAAGCTTTCTTT
TRBV15,few,TRBJ2-3,-,CATSRDRSGTDTQYF,TGTGCCACCAGCAGAGATCGATCGGGCACAGATACGCAGTATTTT
TRBV13,-,TRBJ2-6,TRBD1,CASSPTGTGANVLTF,TGTGCCAGCAGCCCGACAGGGACAGGGGCCAACGTCCTGACTTTC
TRBV7-8,once,TRBJ2-7,-,CASSTDNEIFYEQYF,TGTGCCAGCAGCACCGACAATGAGATATTCTACGAGCAGTACTTC